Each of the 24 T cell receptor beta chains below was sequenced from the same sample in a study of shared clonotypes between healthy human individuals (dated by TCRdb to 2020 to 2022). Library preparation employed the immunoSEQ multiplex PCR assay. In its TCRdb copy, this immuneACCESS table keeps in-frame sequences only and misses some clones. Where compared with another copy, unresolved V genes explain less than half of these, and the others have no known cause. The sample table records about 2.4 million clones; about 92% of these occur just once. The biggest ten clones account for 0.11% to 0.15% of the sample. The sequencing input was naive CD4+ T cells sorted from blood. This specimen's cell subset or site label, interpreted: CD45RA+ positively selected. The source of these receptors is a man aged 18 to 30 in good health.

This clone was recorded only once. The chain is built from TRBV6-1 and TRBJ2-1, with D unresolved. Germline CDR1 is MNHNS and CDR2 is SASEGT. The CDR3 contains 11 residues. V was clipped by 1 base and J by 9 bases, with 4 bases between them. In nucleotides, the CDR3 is TGTGCCAGCAGTGAAGGGATTGAGCAGTTCTTC. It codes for CASSEGIEQFF.

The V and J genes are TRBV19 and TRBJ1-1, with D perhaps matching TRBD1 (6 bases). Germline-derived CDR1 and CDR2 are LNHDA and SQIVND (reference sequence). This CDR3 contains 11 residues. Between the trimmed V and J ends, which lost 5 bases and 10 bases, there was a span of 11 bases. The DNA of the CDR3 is TGTGCCAGTAGTTCGGGCAGGGGAGCTTTCTTT. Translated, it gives CASSSGRGAFF.

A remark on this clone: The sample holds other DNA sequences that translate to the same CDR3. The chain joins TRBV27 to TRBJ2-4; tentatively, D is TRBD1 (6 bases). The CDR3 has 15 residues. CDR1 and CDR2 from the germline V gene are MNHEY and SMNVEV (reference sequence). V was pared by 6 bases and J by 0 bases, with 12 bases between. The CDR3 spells CASSSGQIAKNIQYF. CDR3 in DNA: TGTGCCAGCAGCTCAGGACAGATAGCCAAAAACATTCAGTACTTC.

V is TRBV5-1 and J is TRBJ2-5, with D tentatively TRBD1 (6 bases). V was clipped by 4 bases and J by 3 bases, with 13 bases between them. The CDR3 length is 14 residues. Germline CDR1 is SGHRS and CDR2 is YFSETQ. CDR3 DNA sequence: TGCGCCAGCAGCCCCGGACAGAAAAAAGAGACCCAGTACTTC. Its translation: CASSPGQKKETQYF.

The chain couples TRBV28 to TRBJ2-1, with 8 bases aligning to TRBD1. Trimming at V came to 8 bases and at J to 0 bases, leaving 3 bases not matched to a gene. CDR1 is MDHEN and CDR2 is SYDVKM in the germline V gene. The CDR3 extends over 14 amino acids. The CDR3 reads CASFQGASYNEQFF. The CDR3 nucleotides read TGTGCCAGCTTTCAGGGGGCCTCCTACAATGAGCAGTTCTTC.

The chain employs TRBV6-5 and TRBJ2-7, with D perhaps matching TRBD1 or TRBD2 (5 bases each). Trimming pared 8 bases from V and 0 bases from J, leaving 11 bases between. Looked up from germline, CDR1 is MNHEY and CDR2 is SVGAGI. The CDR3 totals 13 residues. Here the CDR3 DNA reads TGTGCCAGCCGGGACCTCAGCTCCTACGAGCAGTACTTC. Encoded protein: CASRDLSSYEQYF.

The CDR3 loop is CASSTSQRTRSYEQYF. As DNA, the CDR3 is TGTGCCAGCAGCACCTCGCAGAGGACTAGATCCTACGAGCAGTACTTC. This rearrangement joins TRBV21-1 to TRBJ2-7; TRBD2, the table's D call, was not compared with the DNA. TRBV21-1 is assigned pseudogene status. This CDR3 has 16 residues.

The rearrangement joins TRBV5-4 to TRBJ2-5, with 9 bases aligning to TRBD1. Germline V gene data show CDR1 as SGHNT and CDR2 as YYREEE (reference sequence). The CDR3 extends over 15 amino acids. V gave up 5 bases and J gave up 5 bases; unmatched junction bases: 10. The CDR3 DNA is TGTGCCAGCAGTCCTGGGACAGGGTTTTGGGAGACCCAGTACTTC. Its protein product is CASSPGTGFWETQYF.

The CDR3 region has the DNA TGCGCCAGCAGCCCCGGGACTATCAAACGTAATGAGCAGTTCTTC. This sequence encodes CASSPGTIKRNEQFF. The chain combines TRBV4-3 with TRBJ2-1, with TRBD2 identical over 7 bases. This CDR3 has 15 residues. The J segment lost 7 bases and the V segment lost 4 bases, leaving 10 bases of the junction unmatched. Germline CDR1 LGHNA, CDR2 YSLEER.

CDR3 sequence reads: CATSTQLSGNTIYF. CDR3 bases: TGTGCCACCAGCACACAGCTCTCTGGAAACACCATATATTTT. The V call is TRBV15, the J call TRBJ1-3; D unclear. Trimming stripped 4 bases from V and 0 bases from J, with 7 bases between. The CDR3 is made up of 14 amino acids. CDR1 and CDR2 (germline): LNHNV, YYDKDF (reference sequence). The whole variable domain, filled in from reference TRBV15 and TRBJ1-3, reads DAMVIQNPRYQVTQFGKPVTLSCSQTLNHNVMYWYQQKSSQAPKLLFHYYDKDFNNEADTPDNFQSRRPNTSFCFLDIRSPGLGDTAMYLCATSTQLSGNTIYFGEGSWLTVV.

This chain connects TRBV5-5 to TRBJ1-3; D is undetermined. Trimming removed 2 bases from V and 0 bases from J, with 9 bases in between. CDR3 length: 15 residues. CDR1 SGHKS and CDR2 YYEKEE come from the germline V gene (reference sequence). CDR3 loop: CASSFGRDSGNTIYF. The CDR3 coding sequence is TGTGCCAGCAGCTTTGGTCGAGACTCTGGAAACACCATATATTTT.

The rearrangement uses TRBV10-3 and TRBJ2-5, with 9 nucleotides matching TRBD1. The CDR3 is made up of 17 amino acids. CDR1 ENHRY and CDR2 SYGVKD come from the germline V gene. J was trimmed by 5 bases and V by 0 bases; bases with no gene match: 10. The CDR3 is CAISESSGTGTRETQYF. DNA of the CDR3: TGTGCCATCAGTGAGTCGAGCGGGACAGGGACCAGGGAGACCCAGTACTTC.

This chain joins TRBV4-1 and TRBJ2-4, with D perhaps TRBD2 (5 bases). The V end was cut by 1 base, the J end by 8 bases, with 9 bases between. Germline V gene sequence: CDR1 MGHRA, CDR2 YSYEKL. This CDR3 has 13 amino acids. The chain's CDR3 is CASSQGRLDIQYF. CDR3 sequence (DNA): TGCGCCAGCAGCCAAGGGAGGTTGGACATTCAGTACTTC.

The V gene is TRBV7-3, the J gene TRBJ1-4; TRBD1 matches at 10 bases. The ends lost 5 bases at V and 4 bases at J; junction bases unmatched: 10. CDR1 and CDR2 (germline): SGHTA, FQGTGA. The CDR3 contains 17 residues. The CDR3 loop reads CASSAAGTGDFNEKLFF. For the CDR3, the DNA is TGTGCCAGCAGCGCCGCCGGGACAGGGGACTTTAATGAAAAACTGTTTTTT. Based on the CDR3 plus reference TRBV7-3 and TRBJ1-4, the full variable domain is GAGVSQTPSNKVTEKGKYVELRCDPISGHTALYWYRQSLGQGPEFLIYFQGTGAADDSGLPNDRFFAVRPEGSVSTLKIQRTERGDSAVYLCASSAAGTGDFNEKLFFGSGTQLSVL.

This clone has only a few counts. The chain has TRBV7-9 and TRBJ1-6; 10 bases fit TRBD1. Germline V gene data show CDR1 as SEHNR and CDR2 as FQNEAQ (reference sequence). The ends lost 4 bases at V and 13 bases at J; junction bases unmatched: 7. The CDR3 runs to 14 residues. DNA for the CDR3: TGTGCCAGCAGCTGGGGGACAGGGGCTGGGCCCCTCCACTTT. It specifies CASSWGTGAGPLHF.

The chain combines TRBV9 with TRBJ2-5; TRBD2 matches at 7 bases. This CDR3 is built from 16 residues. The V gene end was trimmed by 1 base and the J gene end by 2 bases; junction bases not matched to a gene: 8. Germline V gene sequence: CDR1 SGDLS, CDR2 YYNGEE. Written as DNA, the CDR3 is TGTGCCAGCAGCGTATCTCCTCCGGGGGGACAAGAGACCCAGTACTTC. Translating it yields CASSVSPPGGQETQYF. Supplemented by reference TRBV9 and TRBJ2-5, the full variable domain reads DSGVTQTPKHLITATGQRVTLRCSPRSGDLSVYWYQQSLDQGLQFLIQYYNGEERAKGNILERFSAQQFPDLHSELNLSSLELGDSALYFCASSVSPPGGQETQYFGPGTRLLVL.

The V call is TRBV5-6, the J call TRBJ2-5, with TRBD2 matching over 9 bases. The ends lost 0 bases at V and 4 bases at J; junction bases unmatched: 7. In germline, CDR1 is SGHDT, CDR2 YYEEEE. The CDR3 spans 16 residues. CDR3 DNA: TGTGCCAGCAGCTTGGAGGGCGGGGGGGCCGGAGAGACCCAGTACTTC. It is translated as CASSLEGGGAGETQYF.

The CDR3 reads CASRHPVRHTYGYTF. The CDR3 DNA reads TGTGCCAGTAGGCACCCAGTACGACACACCTATGGCTACACCTTC. The chain couples TRBV19 to TRBJ1-2, with no clear D. Deletions cut 6 bases from V and 4 bases from J, with 18 bases between. Germline V gene lookup returns CDR1 LNHDA and CDR2 SQIVND (reference sequence). This CDR3 spans 15 amino acids.

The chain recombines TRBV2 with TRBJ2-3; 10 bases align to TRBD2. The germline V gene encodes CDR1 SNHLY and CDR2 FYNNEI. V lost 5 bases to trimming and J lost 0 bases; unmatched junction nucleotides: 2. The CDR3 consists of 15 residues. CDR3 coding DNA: TGTGCCAGCAGTTCGACTAGCGGGAGCACAGATACGCAGTATTTT. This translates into CASSSTSGSTDTQYF.

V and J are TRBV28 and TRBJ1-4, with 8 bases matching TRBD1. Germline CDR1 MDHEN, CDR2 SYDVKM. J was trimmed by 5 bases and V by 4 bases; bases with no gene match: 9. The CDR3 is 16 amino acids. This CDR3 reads CASSSEAGTGNEKLFF. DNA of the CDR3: TGTGCCAGCAGTTCCGAAGCCGGGACAGGCAATGAAAAACTGTTTTTT.

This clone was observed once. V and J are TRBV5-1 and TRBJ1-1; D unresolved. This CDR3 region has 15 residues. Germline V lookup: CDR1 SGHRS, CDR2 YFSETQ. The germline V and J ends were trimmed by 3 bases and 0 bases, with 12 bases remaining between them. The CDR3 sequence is CASSSDGTMNTEAFF. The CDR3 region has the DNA TGCGCCAGCAGCTCGGACGGAACTATGAACACTGAAGCTTTCTTT.

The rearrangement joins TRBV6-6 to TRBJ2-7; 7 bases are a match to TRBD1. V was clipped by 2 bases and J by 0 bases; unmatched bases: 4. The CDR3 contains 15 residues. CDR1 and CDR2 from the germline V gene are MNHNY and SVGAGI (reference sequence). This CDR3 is CASSYGTDSSYEQYF. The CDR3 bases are TGTGCCAGCAGTTACGGGACAGATTCCTCCTACGAGCAGTACTTC.

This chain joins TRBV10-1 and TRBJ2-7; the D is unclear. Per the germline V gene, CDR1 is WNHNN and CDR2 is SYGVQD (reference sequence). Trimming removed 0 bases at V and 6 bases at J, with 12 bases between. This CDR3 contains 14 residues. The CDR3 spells CASSESGAGGEQYF. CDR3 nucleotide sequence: TGCGCCAGCAGTGAGTCGGGTGCCGGCGGCGAGCAGTACTTC.

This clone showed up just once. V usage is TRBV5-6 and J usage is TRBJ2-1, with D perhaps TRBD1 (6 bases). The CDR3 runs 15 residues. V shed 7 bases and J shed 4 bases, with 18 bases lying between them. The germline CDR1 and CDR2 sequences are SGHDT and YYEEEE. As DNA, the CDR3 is TGTGCCAGCCGCGGCAAGGGACATCGGTACAATGAGCAGTTCTTC. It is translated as CASRGKGHRYNEQFF.